Presented here are 13 T cell receptor beta chains from one specimen sequenced in a study of blood T cell repertoires in COVID-19. The table came from immunoSEQ multiplex PCR; TCRdb's copy has only in-frame clones and leaves some out. Of approximately 170,000 clones listed, about 85% are singletons. The material sequenced was peripheral blood. These receptors all stem from a man in his sixties who had recovered from COVID-19.

The chain joins TRBV30 to TRBJ2-7; the D gene is possibly TRBD1 (5 bases). CDR3 size: 11 residues. Germline loops: CDR1 GTSNPN, CDR2 SVGIG (reference sequence). The V end lost 1 base, the J end lost 9 bases, and 10 bases lay between the germline ends. The CDR3 reads CAWSDRQWQYF. As DNA, the CDR3 is TGTGCCTGGAGTGATAGACAGTGGCAGTACTTC.

The chain combines TRBV9 with TRBJ2-1, with 15 nucleotides matching TRBD2. The CDR3 has 16 amino acids. V lost 0 bases, J lost 7 bases, and 2 bases stayed unmatched. Germline-derived CDR1 and CDR2 are SGDLS and YYNGEE. CDR3 sequence: CASSVGTSGGVNEQFF. For the CDR3, the DNA is TGTGCCAGCAGCGTAGGGACTAGCGGGGGGGTGAATGAGCAGTTCTTC.

V and J are TRBV15 and TRBJ2-7; perhaps TRBD2 as D (6 bases). V was cut by 0 bases and J by 3 bases, with 15 bases left in between. Germline lookup yields CDR1 LNHNV and CDR2 YYDKDF (reference sequence). The CDR3 has 16 residues. The CDR3 loop reads CATSRDRGNSVYEQYF. DNA for the CDR3: TGTGCCACCAGCAGAGATCGGGGGAACAGCGTCTACGAGCAGTACTTC.

The J gene is TRBJ2-5, the V gene TRBV6-5, with D possibly being TRBD1 (6 bases). The V end was cut by 8 bases, the J end by 4 bases, with 14 bases between. This CDR3 is 13 amino acids long. Germline V gene data show CDR1 as MNHEY and CDR2 as SVGAGI. The CDR3: CASQGSSGETQYF. The CDR3 nucleotides read TGTGCCAGCCAGGGGTCCTCGGGAGAGACCCAGTACTTC.

The V gene is TRBV25-1, the J gene TRBJ1-4; D not resolved. The germline V gene has CDR1 MGHDK and CDR2 SYGVNS. V shed 11 bases and J shed 6 bases, with 16 bases lying between them. The CDR3 runs to 13 residues. In DNA form, the CDR3 reads TGTGCCGGCCGGCGCTCGGGTGATGAAAAACTGTTTTTT. Amino acid sequence: CAGRRSGDEKLFF. The whole variable domain, remainder taken from reference TRBV25-1 and TRBJ1-4, is EADIYQTPRYLVIGTGKKITLECSQTMGHDKMYWYQQDPGMELHLIHYSYGVNSTEKGDLSSESTVSRIRTEHFPLTLESARPSHTSQYLCAGRRSGDEKLFFGSGTQLSVL.

CDR3 nucleotide sequence: TGTGCCAGCAGCCAAGATCCCCAGGGGTTTAATTCACCCCTCCACTTT. Translating it yields CASSQDPQGFNSPLHF. The chain links TRBV3-1 (or the pseudogene TRBV3-2) to TRBJ1-6, with a possible D match to TRBD1 (6 bases). Trimming took 0 bases from V and 6 from J, leaving 12 bases between them. The germline V gene encodes CDR1 LGHDT and CDR2 YNNKEL (reference sequence). The length of the CDR3 is 16 residues.

CDR3 nucleotide sequence: TGTGCCAGCAGCTGGCTGGGACAGGCTAACTATGGCTACACCTTC. Translating it yields CASSWLGQANYGYTF. This chain uses TRBV5-4 with TRBJ1-2; TRBD1 aligns across 8 bases. The CDR3 is made up of 15 amino acids. Looked up from germline, CDR1 is SGHNT and CDR2 is YYREEE (reference sequence). J was trimmed by 0 bases and V by 3 bases; bases with no gene match: 4.

The gene calls are TRBV6-5 and TRBJ2-1; 9 bases are a match to TRBD2. This CDR3 is built from 15 residues. Germline V gives CDR1 MNHEY, CDR2 SVGAGI. Unmatched junction bases numbered 4, after V lost 0 bases and J lost 7 bases. The CDR3 is CASSYSSGGWNEQFF. The CDR3, as DNA: TGTGCCAGCAGTTACTCCAGCGGGGGGTGGAATGAGCAGTTCTTC.

The rearrangement uses TRBV9 and TRBJ2-2, with no clear D. The V and J ends lost 0 bases and 4 bases respectively, with 13 bases between them. This CDR3 spans 16 amino acids. Germline-derived CDR1 and CDR2 are SGDLS and YYNGEE. This CDR3 is CASSVAVASSTGELFF. The CDR3 nucleotides read TGTGCCAGCAGCGTAGCGGTAGCTTCGAGCACCGGGGAGCTGTTTTTT.

V is TRBV10-3 and J is TRBJ1-2; maybe TRBD1 (5 bases). V was pared by 2 bases and J by 0 bases, with 10 bases between. Germline V gene lookup returns CDR1 ENHRY and CDR2 SYGVKD. The CDR3 extends over 15 amino acids. The CDR3 nucleotides are TGTGCCATCAGTGAGGGGTCAGGGTCTAACTATGGCTACACCTTC. It yields the protein CAISEGSGSNYGYTF.

The chain joins TRBV6-6 to TRBJ2-2; 11 nucleotides line up with TRBD2. The germline V gene has CDR1 MNHNY and CDR2 SVGAGI (reference sequence). V lost 5 bases to trimming and J lost 4 bases; unmatched junction nucleotides: 3. The CDR3 has 15 residues. CDR3 bases: TGTGCCAGCAGTCCCCTAGCGGGGGGCACCGGGGAGCTGTTTTTT. Encoded protein: CASSPLAGGTGELFF.

CDR3 sequence: CASSEGGAPRTEAFF. The CDR3 DNA reads as TGTGCCAGCAGTGAAGGAGGGGCGCCCCGGACTGAAGCTTTCTTT. This chain uses TRBV25-1 with TRBJ1-1; tentatively, D is TRBD1 (5 bases). CDR3 length equals 15 residues. Per the germline V gene, CDR1 is MGHDK and CDR2 is SYGVNS. V lost 2 bases to trimming and J lost 5 bases, with 15 bases between them.

Of note for this clone: The junction shows a germline mismatch at one end, possibly a read error. The chain carries TRBV7-7 and TRBJ2-3; 7 positions match TRBD1. This CDR3 contains 14 residues. Germline V lookup: CDR1 SSHAT, CDR2 FNYEAQ (reference sequence). CDR3 loop: CASSLGQNTDTQYF. The CDR3 DNA reads TGTGCTAGCAGCTTGGGACAGAACACAGATACGCAGTATTTT.